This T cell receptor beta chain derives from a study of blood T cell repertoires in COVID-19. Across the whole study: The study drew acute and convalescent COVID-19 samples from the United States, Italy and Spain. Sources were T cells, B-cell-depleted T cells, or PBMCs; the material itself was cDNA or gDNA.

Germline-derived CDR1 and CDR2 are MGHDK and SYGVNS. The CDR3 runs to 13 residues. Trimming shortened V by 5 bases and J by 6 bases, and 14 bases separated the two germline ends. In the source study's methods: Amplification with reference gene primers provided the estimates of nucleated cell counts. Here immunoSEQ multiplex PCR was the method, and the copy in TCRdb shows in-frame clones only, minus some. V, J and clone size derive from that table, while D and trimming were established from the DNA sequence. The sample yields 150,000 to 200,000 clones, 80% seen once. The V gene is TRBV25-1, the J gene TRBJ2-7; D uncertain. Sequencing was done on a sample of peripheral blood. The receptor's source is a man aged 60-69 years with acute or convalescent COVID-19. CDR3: CASSYLGSGEQYF. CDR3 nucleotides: TGTGCCAGCAGTTATCTGGGTTCGGGCGAGCAGTACTTC.